These 12 T cell receptor beta chains came from one sample sequenced in a study of T cells after yellow fever vaccination. TCRdb called the 5' RACE reads again in MiXCR, with one record for every CDR3 protein. The data hold some 500,000 distinct CDR3 sequences, with approximately 13% observed a single time. The starting material was PBMCs, obtained on the day of the yellow fever booster vaccination. The receptors come from a man aged 25 to 45 who received the YFV17D yellow fever vaccine.

This clonotype turned up a few times. This chain links TRBV7-2 with TRBJ2-7; D unclear. CDR3 length equals 13 residues. Looked up from germline, CDR1 is SGHTA and CDR2 is FQGNSA. The V end lost 6 bases, the J end lost 0 bases, and 9 bases lay between the germline ends. The CDR3, as DNA: TGTGCCAGCAGTAACTCACCCTCCTACGAGCAGTACTTC. Its translation: CASSNSPSYEQYF.

This clonotype has ten or more counts. The chain carries TRBV20-1 and TRBJ1-1, with a possible D match to TRBD1 (5 bases). The V end was cut by 3 bases, the J end by 1 base, with 12 bases between. The V gene's germline CDR1 is DFQATT and CDR2 SNEGSKA (reference sequence). The length of the CDR3 is 14 residues. The CDR3: CSARELGANTEAFF. The CDR3 DNA sequence: TGCAGTGCTAGGGAGTTAGGGGCGAACACTGAAGCTTTCTTT.

This clonotype came up many times. The chain couples TRBV7-9 to TRBJ2-7; D gene uncertain. This CDR3 comprises 12 residues. Germline CDR1 is SEHNR and CDR2 is FQNEAQ (reference sequence). The ends were cut back, 5 bases at V and 5 bases at J, with 10 bases in the middle. CDR3 nucleotides: TGTGCCAGCAGCCCTCCATCTAACGAGCAGTACTTC. Translating gives CASSPPSNEQYF.

This clonotype was detected a few times. This chain links TRBV12-3 or TRBV12-4 with TRBJ2-1; a possible D gene is TRBD2 (5 bases). The CDR3 contains 14 residues. The V gene lost 8 bases and the J gene lost 7 bases, with 18 bases spanning the gap. The CDR3 reads CASRLNEGGNEQFF. The DNA for the CDR3 is TGTGCCAGCCGGCTAAATGAGGGTGGTAATGAGCAGTTCTTC.

The V and J genes are TRBV4-2 and TRBJ2-7; no reliable D call. CDR3 length: 15 residues. V dropped 0 bases and J dropped 6 bases, with 15 bases sitting between them. The germline V gene has CDR1 LGHNA and CDR2 YNFKEQ. The CDR3 DNA reads as TGTGCCAGCAGCCAAGATAGCACATCGGCCGGCGAGCAGTACTTC. It specifies CASSQDSTSAGEQYF.

V usage is TRBV20-1 and J usage is TRBJ2-7, with 7 bases fitting TRBD2. V shed 4 bases and J 0 bases; nucleotides not matched to a gene: 6. Germline V gene data show CDR1 as DFQATT and CDR2 as SNEGSKA (reference sequence). CDR3 length: 14 residues. In DNA, the CDR3 is TGCAGTGCTACCCAAGCGGGGACCTCCTACGAGCAGTACTTC. It translates to CSATQAGTSYEQYF.

This clonotype was found a few times. J is TRBJ2-5 and V is TRBV7-6; no reliable D call. Trimming pared 5 bases from V and 4 bases from J, leaving 11 bases between. The length of the CDR3 is 13 residues. Germline values: CDR1 SGHVS, CDR2 FNYEAQ. In DNA, the CDR3 is TGTGCCAGCAGCCCCCATATGGGAGAGACCCAGTACTTC. The encoded protein is CASSPHMGETQYF.

Worth noting for this clonotype: A much larger clone differs by one base, so this may be a read error. The chain carries TRBV29-1 and TRBJ1-3; D gene unclear. CDR1 and CDR2 from the germline V gene are SQVTM and ANQGSEA. The CDR3 is made up of 13 amino acids. The CDR3 DNA follows: TGCAGCGTTGGGACTGACTCTGGAAACACCATGTATTTT. Translation gives CSVGTDSGNTMYF.

This clonotype was found a few times. The chain is built from TRBV12-3 or TRBV12-4 and TRBJ2-7; D might be TRBD2 (6 bases). This CDR3 is 15 amino acids long. V was trimmed by 7 bases and J by 0 bases, leaving 16 bases between them. The CDR3 sequence is CASTLGAGYSYEQYF. The CDR3 coding sequence is TGTGCCAGCACCCTCGGAGCGGGTTACTCCTACGAGCAGTACTTC.

The V and J genes are TRBV5-4 and TRBJ1-2; D perhaps matches TRBD1 (5 bases). Per germline, CDR1 SGHNT and CDR2 YYREEE (reference sequence). CDR3 size: 14 residues. Trimming left V 4 bases short and J 5 bases short, with 15 bases between. CDR3 coding DNA: TGTGCCAGCAGCGGCGGGGGAACGTCATATGGCTACACCTTC. The encoded protein is CASSGGGTSYGYTF.

This chain links TRBV10-3 with TRBJ2-2; D remains unclear. Germline assignment: CDR1 ENHRY and CDR2 SYGVKD. Trimming removed 4 bases at V and 2 bases at J, with 2 bases between. CDR3 length: 12 residues. This CDR3 reads CAISVNTGELFF. Written as DNA, the CDR3 is TGTGCCATCAGTGTAAACACCGGGGAGCTGTTTTTT.

The rearrangement joins TRBV15 to TRBJ2-5, with 7 bases aligning to TRBD1. J lost 3 bases, V lost 2 bases, and 9 bases had no gene match. Germline V gene lookup returns CDR1 LNHNV and CDR2 YYDKDF (reference sequence). The CDR3 length is 16 residues. The CDR3 is CATSRNPPDREETQYF. DNA of the CDR3: TGTGCCACCAGCAGAAACCCTCCCGACAGGGAAGAGACCCAGTACTTC.